This TCR beta chain was identified in a study of cytomegalovirus exposure and HLA in healthy donors. About the study: From HLA-typed donors, an early data release held approximately 85 million unique TCRs.

Nominal health characterized the donors when sampled, though unrecorded immune exposures were likely. J gave up 6 bases and V 2 bases, and 7 bases lay outside the gene matches. From germline, CDR1 is SGHRS and CDR2 YFSETQ. CDR3 length equals 16 residues. Researchers ran the PCR with 60 Vbeta and 13 Jbeta primers. Assay: immunoSEQ multiplex PCR; the TCRdb copy retains only in-frame clones and omits some. The data show almost 80,000 clones, about 68% seen once. The rearrangement uses TRBV5-1 and TRBJ1-6; 8 bases fit TRBD1. The sample was PBMCs. This sequence originates from a woman between 50 and 59 years old in good health and CMV-seropositive. The CDR3 spells CASSLPTGEGNSPLHF. The CDR3 nucleotides read TGCGCCAGCAGCTTACCGACAGGGGAGGGTAATTCACCCCTCCACTTT.